This entry is about one T cell receptor beta chain. These data originate in a study of shared clonotypes between healthy human individuals. V shed 0 bases and J shed 2 bases, with 11 bases lying between them. This CDR3 is built from 16 residues. The V gene's germline CDR1 is LGHNA and CDR2 YSLEER. Clones were read by immunoSEQ multiplex PCR, and TCRdb kept only the in-frame ones, dropping some. Among around 500,000 clones listed, 70% to 80% were seen once. Sample: PBMCs. The receptor was derived from a woman aged 40-49 years in good health. Some clones in this sample may be carry-over from other donors' samples. The rearrangement links TRBV4-3 to TRBJ2-1; D is perhaps TRBD2 (5 bases). DNA of the CDR3: TGCGCCAGCAGCCAAGAAGAGACTATACCCTACAATGAGCAGTTCTTC. It is translated as CASSQEETIPYNEQFF.